These 4 T cell receptor beta chains were all obtained from the same sample, sequenced in a study of shared clonotypes between healthy human individuals. Measured with immunoSEQ multiplex PCR; TCRdb has only the in-frame clones, and not every one. The sample carries roughly 2.4 million clones, roughly 95% recorded once. The specimen sequenced was naive CD4+ T cells sorted from blood. The subset: CD45RA+ positively selected. Every receptor here comes from a man aged 18 to 30 in good health.

V is TRBV11-2 and J is TRBJ1-2, with D unclear. Germline V CDR1 and CDR2: SGHAT, FQNNGV. The CDR3 totals 14 residues. Trimming shortened V by 2 bases and J by 7 bases, and 14 bases separated the two germline ends. Written as DNA, the CDR3 is TGTGCCAGCAGCTTATCGACTATTGATTCTGGCTACACCTTC. Its translation: CASSLSTIDSGYTF.

This chain links TRBV7-9 with TRBJ1-2, with D perhaps TRBD1 (5 bases). This CDR3 contains 14 residues. V was trimmed by 3 bases and J by 5 bases, leaving 13 bases between them. Germline assignment: CDR1 SEHNR and CDR2 FQNEAQ (reference sequence). Written as DNA, the CDR3 is TGTGCCAGCAGCTTCTTGACAGACGGGTATGGCTACACCTTC. This translates into CASSFLTDGYGYTF.

The rearrangement joins TRBV6-6 to TRBJ2-5, with 10 bases that match TRBD2. The V segment lost 6 bases and the J segment 3 bases; nucleotides outside the gene matches: 4. This CDR3 spans 14 amino acids. In germline, CDR1 is MNHNY, CDR2 SVGAGI (reference sequence). DNA for the CDR3: TGTGCCAGCAGCCGGACTAGCGGTGAAGAGACCCAGTACTTC. Residues: CASSRTSGEETQYF.

This clone showed up just once. The gene calls are TRBV27 and TRBJ2-1, with TRBD2 matching over 7 bases. The CDR3 runs 15 residues. Germline V gene lookup returns CDR1 MNHEY and CDR2 SMNVEV (reference sequence). Trimming took 3 bases from V and 3 from J; bases not matched to a gene: 5. CDR3 region: CASSFGTKNYNEQFF. The CDR3 coding sequence is TGTGCCAGCAGTTTTGGGACTAAAAACTACAATGAGCAGTTCTTC.